This TCR beta chain appears in the sequencing data of a study of blood T cell repertoires in COVID-19. Turning to the study itself: Nucleic acid was either cDNA or gDNA, and it came from T cells, B-cell-depleted T cells, or PBMCs.

The germline V and J ends were trimmed by 4 bases and 10 bases, with 18 bases remaining between them. Germline assignment: CDR1 SGHNT and CDR2 YYREEE (reference sequence). The CDR3 has 15 amino acids. This clone was picked up a small number of times. Under the authors' procedure: Reference gene primers were amplified, and this amplification served to estimate nucleated cell counts. Profiled with immunoSEQ multiplex PCR; TCRdb holds only in-frame clones, not every one. Clone size and the V and J calls come from that table; the DNA yielded D and trimming. The sample includes roughly 250,000 clones, roughly 80% of them seen just once.

The source material was peripheral blood. The origin of this receptor is an elderly woman with acute or convalescent COVID-19. The J gene is TRBJ1-6, the V gene TRBV5-4; the D is unclear. CDR3 DNA sequence: TGTGCCAGCAGCGGCACGGCTGACTTAGGCTCACCCCTCCACTTT. Encoded protein: CASSGTADLGSPLHF.